Each of the 24 T cell receptor beta chains below was sequenced from the same sample in a study of shared clonotypes between healthy human individuals (dated by TCRdb to between 2020 and 2021). The library was built by means of the immunoSEQ multiplex PCR assay. The table comes from immuneACCESS by way of TCRdb, which keeps in-frame sequences with V and J called. Part of the clones is missing from these tables; in studies checked, under half for an unresolved V gene and the rest for unknown reasons. This sample holds approximately 650,000 clones; 95% to 96% were observed only once. The ten largest clones capture 0.095% to 0.12% of the sample. For the CD8 naive samples, CD45RO-negative cells were positively selected for CCR7, yielding a CD45RA+CCR7+ population from which TemRA cells were excluded. Sequenced input: naive CD8+ T cells sorted from blood. Sample cell subset or site, as interpreted from the label and publication: CD45RA+CCR7+. These receptors originate from a woman in her thirties in good health.

As for this clone: This same CDR3 is encoded by further DNA sequences in the sample. This chain joins TRBV28 and TRBJ2-1; 12 bases match TRBD2. This CDR3 contains 15 residues. Germline V gene lookup returns CDR1 MDHEN and CDR2 SYDVKM. Trimming at V came to 6 bases and at J to 2 bases, leaving 2 bases not matched to a gene. CDR3 nucleotides: TGTGCCAGCAGCTCTAGCGGGAGGGCCTACAATGAGCAGTTCTTC. Amino acids: CASSSSGRAYNEQFF.

This chain joins TRBV7-9 and TRBJ2-3; D uncertain. This CDR3 contains 12 residues. Germline V gene data show CDR1 as SEHNR and CDR2 as FQNEAQ (reference sequence). V lost 0 bases, J lost 4 bases, and 2 bases lay in between. The CDR3 reads CASSLASDTQYF. The CDR3 coding sequence is TGTGCCAGCAGCTTAGCATCAGATACGCAGTATTTT.

The chain links TRBV19 to TRBJ1-1; tentative D call: TRBD1 (5 bases). From germline, CDR1 is LNHDA and CDR2 SQIVND (reference sequence). V was cut by 7 bases and J by 6 bases, with 15 bases left in between. The CDR3 is 13 amino acids. CDR3 nucleotide sequence: TGTGCCAGTAAAGCGGGGTGGGGCGCTGAAGCTTTCTTT. Protein: CASKAGWGAEAFF.

The chain uses TRBV19 and TRBJ1-5, with a weak D call TRBD1 (5 bases). CDR1 is LNHDA, CDR2 SQIVND, per germline (reference sequence). Trimming shortened V by 1 base and J by 4 bases, and 14 bases separated the two germline ends. This CDR3 is 16 amino acids long. The CDR3 DNA follows: TGTGCCAGTAGTATAGCGGAGGGACCACTTAATCAGCCCCAGCATTTT. Encoded protein: CASSIAEGPLNQPQHF.

This chain joins TRBV5-8 and TRBJ1-1; 7 bases agree with TRBD1. The CDR3 runs 14 residues. The germline CDR1 and CDR2 sequences are SGHTS and YDEGEE. V dropped 0 bases and J dropped 5; count of bases not matched to a gene: 4. The CDR3 region is CASSLGGTATEAFF. The CDR3 region has the DNA TGTGCCAGCAGCTTGGGGGGGACAGCAACTGAAGCTTTCTTT.

V gene TRBV10-2 combines with J gene TRBJ1-4; possible D gene TRBD1, 5 bases. CDR3 size: 16 residues. Germline lookup yields CDR1 WSHSY and CDR2 SAAADI. Trimming took 7 bases from V and 8 from J, leaving 23 bases between them. The CDR3, as DNA: TGCGCCAGCATGGAGGGAGGGCATTTACGGGGGGAAAAACTGTTTTTT. Protein product: CASMEGGHLRGEKLFF.

This chain uses TRBV5-4 with TRBJ2-7; maybe TRBD1 (6 bases). The CDR3 runs to 15 residues. The V and J ends lost 4 bases and 0 bases respectively, with 14 bases between them. Germline V gene sequence: CDR1 SGHNT, CDR2 YYREEE (reference sequence). CDR3 nucleotides: TGTGCCAGCAGCCCCACATGGGACAACTCCTACGAGCAGTACTTC. Amino acid sequence: CASSPTWDNSYEQYF.

This chain's CDR3 is CASSNPLAGGSRSYNEQFF. The CDR3 coding sequence is TGTGCCAGTAGTAACCCACTAGCGGGAGGCTCCCGCTCCTACAATGAGCAGTTCTTC. The rearrangement joins TRBV19 to TRBJ2-1; 12 positions match TRBD2. CDR1 and CDR2 from the germline V gene are LNHDA and SQIVND (reference sequence). The CDR3 totals 19 residues. Losses at the gene ends were 4 bases for V and 0 bases for J; bases not matched to a gene: 10.

The V gene is TRBV4-1, the J gene TRBJ2-7, with TRBD2 matching 7 bases. With V trimmed by 1 base and J by 2 bases, 11 bases remained unmatched. Germline V gene lookup returns CDR1 MGHRA and CDR2 YSYEKL. The CDR3 runs 17 residues. The chain's CDR3 is CASSQGPGLVHPYEQYF. The DNA for the CDR3 is TGCGCCAGCAGCCAAGGCCCTGGACTAGTCCACCCCTACGAGCAGTACTTC.

V and J are TRBV7-8 and TRBJ2-2; 7 nucleotides line up with TRBD1. Germline V gene data show CDR1 as SGHVS and CDR2 as FQNEAQ. There are 19 residues in the CDR3. Trimming took 5 bases from V and 0 from J; bases not matched to a gene: 15. CDR3 DNA sequence: TGTGCCAGCAGCCCAACTGACAGGGAAACATTCCCGAACACCGGGGAGCTGTTTTTT. Translated: CASSPTDRETFPNTGELFF. Full variable domain (missing parts from reference TRBV7-8 and TRBJ2-2): GAGVSQSPRYKVAKRGQDVALRCDPISGHVSLFWYQQALGQGPEFLTYFQNEAQLDKSGLPSDRFFAERPEGSVSTLKIQRTQQEDSAVYLCASSPTDRETFPNTGELFFGEGSRLTVL.

This clone was recorded once. The chain recombines TRBV19 with TRBJ1-5; 11 positions agree with TRBD1. The CDR3 is 14 residues long. The V gene's germline CDR1 is LNHDA and CDR2 SQIVND (reference sequence). The V segment lost 8 bases and the J segment 4 bases; nucleotides outside the gene matches: 4. CDR3 bases: TGTGCCAGTCGGACAGGGGGCCTGAATCAGCCCCAGCATTTT. This encodes CASRTGGLNQPQHF.

The genes are TRBV7-8 and TRBJ1-1; TRBD1 is a possible D gene (5 bases). The germline gives CDR1 SGHVS, CDR2 FQNEAQ. V lost 5 bases and J lost 4, with 14 bases in between. The CDR3 totals 14 residues. CDR3 in DNA: TGTGCCAGCAGCGACCTGACGGGGGTCACTGAAGCTTTCTTT. It encodes CASSDLTGVTEAFF.

V and J are TRBV19 and TRBJ1-5; the D gene is possibly TRBD1 (6 bases). The length of the CDR3 is 14 residues. Germline CDR1 and CDR2: LNHDA and SQIVND (reference sequence). Trimming stripped 8 bases from V and 2 bases from J, with 13 bases between. DNA of the CDR3: TGTGCCAGTGGCCACAGGGTGGGCAATCAGCCCCAGCATTTT. Amino acids: CASGHRVGNQPQHF.

On this clone itself: Sequence at one end of the junction differs from germline and may be a read error. The V call is TRBV9, the J call TRBJ1-3; D possibly corresponds to TRBD1 (5 bases). This CDR3 is built from 13 residues. The germline V gene has CDR1 SGDLS and CDR2 YYNGEE. The CDR3: CASSPGEWGSPMF. As DNA, the CDR3 is TGTGCCAGCAGCCCAGGAGAGTGGGGGTCTCCCATGTTT.

The J gene is TRBJ2-5, the V gene TRBV4-1; D is possibly TRBD1 or TRBD2 (5 bases each). Germline V gene lookup returns CDR1 MGHRA and CDR2 YSYEKL. The CDR3 has 16 amino acids. V lost 2 bases and J lost 2, with 15 bases in between. Written as DNA, the CDR3 is TGCGCCAGCAGCCAAAGTTGGGGGATGGGGCAAGAGACCCAGTACTTC. Its translation: CASSQSWGMGQETQYF.

Comment on this clone: Additional DNA sequences in this sample encode the identical CDR3. The rearrangement links TRBV7-3 to TRBJ2-5; maybe TRBD2 (5 bases). Trimming stripped 0 bases from V and 5 bases from J, with 10 bases between. The CDR3 is made up of 14 amino acids. The germline V gene encodes CDR1 SGHTA and CDR2 FQGTGA. The CDR3: CASSLTGSRETQYF. Written as DNA, the CDR3 is TGTGCCAGCAGCTTAACGGGGAGTCGGGAGACCCAGTACTTC.

The V call is TRBV7-2, the J call TRBJ1-3; TRBD1 agrees at 8 bases. The trim removed 5 bases at V and 1 base at J, leaving 13 bases unmatched. Germline V gene lookup returns CDR1 SGHTA and CDR2 FQGNSA. The CDR3 covers 18 residues. CDR3: CASSPLQGAIWSGNTIYF. The DNA of the CDR3 is TGTGCCAGCAGCCCACTGCAGGGGGCGATTTGGTCTGGAAACACCATATATTTT.

This sequence joins TRBV11-2 and TRBJ2-7; 9 bases map to TRBD1. Germline lookup yields CDR1 SGHAT and CDR2 FQNNGV. The length of the CDR3 is 15 residues. J gave up 3 bases and V 2 bases, and 5 bases lay outside the gene matches. CDR3 DNA sequence: TGTGCCAGCAGCTTATCTTGGGGACAGGGCTACGAGCAGTACTTC. This gives the protein CASSLSWGQGYEQYF.

This chain joins TRBV4-1 and TRBJ1-5; possibly TRBD1 for D (5 bases). CDR1 is MGHRA, CDR2 YSYEKL, per germline. The CDR3 covers 17 residues. Trimming took 1 base from V and 4 from J, leaving 17 bases between them. Here the CDR3 reads CASSQGVQGFSNQPQHF. DNA for the CDR3: TGCGCCAGCAGCCAAGGAGTCCAGGGCTTCTCGAATCAGCCCCAGCATTTT.

The chain joins TRBV30 to TRBJ2-7; 8 positions match TRBD1. The length of the CDR3 is 14 residues. The trim removed 0 bases at V and 4 bases at J, leaving 5 bases unmatched. Looked up from germline, CDR1 is GTSNPN and CDR2 is SVGIG (reference sequence). DNA of the CDR3: TGTGCCTGGAGTGTACTTAGACAGGGGTACGAGCAGTACTTC. Translated, it gives CAWSVLRQGYEQYF.

The V and J genes are TRBV9 and TRBJ1-3; 7 positions match TRBD1. Germline values: CDR1 SGDLS, CDR2 YYNGEE. This CDR3 comprises 15 residues. V shed 3 bases and J 3 bases; nucleotides not matched to a gene: 6. Here the CDR3 DNA reads TGTGCCAGCAGCGGAGGGGGGACAGTTGGAAACACCATATATTTT. Its protein product is CASSGGGTVGNTIYF.

V and J are TRBV2 and TRBJ2-1, with a possible D match to TRBD1 (5 bases). CDR1 is SNHLY and CDR2 is FYNNEI in the germline V gene. V shed 6 bases and J shed 16 bases, with 19 bases lying between them. This CDR3 has 12 amino acids. CDR3 loop: CASSGDHPQGFF. In DNA form, the CDR3 reads TGTGCCAGCAGCGGAGACCACCCCCAGGGTTTCTTC.

This chain uses TRBV13 with TRBJ2-7; possible D gene TRBD2, 6 bases. The CDR3 has 15 residues. Germline V gene data show CDR1 as PRHDT and CDR2 as FYEKMQ (reference sequence). Between the trimmed V and J ends, which lost 5 bases and 3 bases, there was a span of 17 bases. The CDR3 bases are TGTGCCAGCAGCCCCGGAGGGGCGGCTGTCTACGAGCAGTACTTC. Translating it yields CASSPGGAAVYEQYF. The complete variable domain, with remaining parts taken from reference TRBV13 and TRBJ2-7, reads AAGVIQSPRHLIKEKRETATLKCYPIPRHDTVYWYQQGPGQDPQFLISFYEKMQSDKGSIPDRFSAQQFSDYHSELNMSSLELGDSALYFCASSPGGAAVYEQYFGPGTRLTVT.

The gene calls are TRBV4-1 and TRBJ1-5, with D perhaps TRBD1 (5 bases). V lost 5 bases and J lost 10, with 21 bases in between. The CDR3 is 15 amino acids. Germline V gives CDR1 MGHRA, CDR2 YSYEKL. The CDR3 loop is CASSSAHRREVPQHF. CDR3 DNA: TGCGCCAGCAGCTCCGCTCACAGGAGGGAGGTTCCCCAGCATTTT.